This T cell receptor (beta chain) was sequenced in a study of blood T cell repertoires in COVID-19. Study context: The samples span acute and convalescent COVID-19 from the United States, Italy and Spain.

With 3 bases clipped from V and 4 bases from J, the junction kept 6 bases outside the gene matches. This CDR3 region has 15 residues. Germline V gene data show CDR1 as MNHEY and CDR2 as SMNVEV (reference sequence). In the original workflow: Amplified reference gene primers provided the basis for estimating nucleated cell counts. Only in-frame clones appear in the TCRdb table, and some are missing; sequencing was by immunoSEQ multiplex PCR. Clone size and V and J calls were adopted from that table, with D and trimming inferred from the DNA. The data hold under 300,000 clones, with around 85% observed a single time.

The V call is TRBV27, the J call TRBJ2-7; 10 nucleotides line up with TRBD1. The sequence was obtained from a woman between 65 and 79 years old with acute or convalescent COVID-19. The specimen was peripheral blood. CDR3 in amino acids: CASSLGQGRKYEQYF. The CDR3 DNA reads as TGTGCCAGCAGTTTGGGACAGGGGAGAAAGTACGAGCAGTACTTC.